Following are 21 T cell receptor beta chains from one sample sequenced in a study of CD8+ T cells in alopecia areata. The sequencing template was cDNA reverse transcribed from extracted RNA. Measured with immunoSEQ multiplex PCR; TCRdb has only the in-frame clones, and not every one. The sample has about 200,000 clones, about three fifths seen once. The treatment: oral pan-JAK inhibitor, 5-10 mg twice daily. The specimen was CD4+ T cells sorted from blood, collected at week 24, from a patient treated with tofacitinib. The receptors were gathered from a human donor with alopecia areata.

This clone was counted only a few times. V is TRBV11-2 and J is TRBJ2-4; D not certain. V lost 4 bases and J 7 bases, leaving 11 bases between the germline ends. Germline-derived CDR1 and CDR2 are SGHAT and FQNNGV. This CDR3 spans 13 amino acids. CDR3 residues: CASSSGNGNIQYF. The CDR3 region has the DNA TGTGCCAGCAGCTCCGGAAATGGTAACATTCAGTACTTC.

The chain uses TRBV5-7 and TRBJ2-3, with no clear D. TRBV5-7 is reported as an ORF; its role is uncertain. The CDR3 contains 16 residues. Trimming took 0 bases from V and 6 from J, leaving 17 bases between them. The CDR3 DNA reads TGTGCCAGCAGCTTGGCTGTTTACGGTCCGGAGGATACGCAGTATTTT. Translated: CASSLAVYGPEDTQYF.

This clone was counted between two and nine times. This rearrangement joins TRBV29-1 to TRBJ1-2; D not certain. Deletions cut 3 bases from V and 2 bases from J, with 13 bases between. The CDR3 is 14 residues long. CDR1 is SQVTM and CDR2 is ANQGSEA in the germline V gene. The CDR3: CSVENAGINYGYTF. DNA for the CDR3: TGCAGCGTTGAGAATGCAGGAATAAACTATGGCTACACCTTC.

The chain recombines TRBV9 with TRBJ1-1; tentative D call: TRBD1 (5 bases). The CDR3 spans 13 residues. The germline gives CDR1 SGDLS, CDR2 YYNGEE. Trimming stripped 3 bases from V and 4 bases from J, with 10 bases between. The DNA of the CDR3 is TGTGCCAGCAGCGAGGGGACGGGCACTGAAGCTTTCTTT. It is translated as CASSEGTGTEAFF.

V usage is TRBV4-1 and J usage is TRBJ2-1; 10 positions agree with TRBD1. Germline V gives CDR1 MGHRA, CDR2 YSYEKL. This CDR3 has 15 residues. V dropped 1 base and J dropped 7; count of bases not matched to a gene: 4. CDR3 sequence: CASSQGQGAENEQFF. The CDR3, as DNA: TGCGCCAGCAGCCAAGGACAGGGGGCTGAAAATGAGCAGTTCTTC.

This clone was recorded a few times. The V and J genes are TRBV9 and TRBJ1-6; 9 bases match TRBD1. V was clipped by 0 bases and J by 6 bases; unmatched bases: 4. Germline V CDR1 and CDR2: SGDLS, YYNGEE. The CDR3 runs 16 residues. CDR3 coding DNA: TGTGCCAGCAGCGTAGGAGGACAGGGGTTTAATTCACCCCTCCACTTT. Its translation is CASSVGGQGFNSPLHF. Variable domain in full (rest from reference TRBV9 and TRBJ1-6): DSGVTQTPKHLITATGQRVTLRCSPRSGDLSVYWYQQSLDQGLQFLIQYYNGEERAKGNILERFSAQQFPDLHSELNLSSLELGDSALYFCASSVGGQGFNSPLHFGNGTRLTVT.

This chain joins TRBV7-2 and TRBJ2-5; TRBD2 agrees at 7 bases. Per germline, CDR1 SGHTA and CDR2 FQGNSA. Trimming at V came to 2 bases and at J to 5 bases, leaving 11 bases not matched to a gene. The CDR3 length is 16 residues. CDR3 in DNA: TGTGCCAGCAGCTTAAGTGCGTCTAGCGGTTGGGAGACCCAGTACTTC. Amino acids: CASSLSASSGWETQYF.

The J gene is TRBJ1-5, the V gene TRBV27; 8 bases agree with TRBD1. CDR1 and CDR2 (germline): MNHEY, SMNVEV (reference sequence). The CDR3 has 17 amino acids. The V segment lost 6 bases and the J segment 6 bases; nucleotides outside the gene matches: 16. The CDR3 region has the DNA TGTGCCAGCAGCCTTTTCTGGGACAGGAGCTTGAGTCAGCCCCAGCATTTT. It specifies CASSLFWDRSLSQPQHF.

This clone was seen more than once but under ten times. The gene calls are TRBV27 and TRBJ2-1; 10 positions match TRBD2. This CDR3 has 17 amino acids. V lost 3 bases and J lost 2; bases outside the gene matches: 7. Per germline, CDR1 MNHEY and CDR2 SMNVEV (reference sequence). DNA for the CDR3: TGTGCCAGCAGTTTTAGGACTAGCGGTGTTGCCTACAATGAGCAGTTCTTC. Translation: CASSFRTSGVAYNEQFF.

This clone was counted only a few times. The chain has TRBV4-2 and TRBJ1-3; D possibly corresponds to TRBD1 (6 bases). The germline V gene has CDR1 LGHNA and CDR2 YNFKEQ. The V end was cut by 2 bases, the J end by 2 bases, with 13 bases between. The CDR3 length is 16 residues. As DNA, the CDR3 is TGTGCCAGCAGCCAAACACAGGGAGGTACTGGAAACACCATATATTTT. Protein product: CASSQTQGGTGNTIYF.

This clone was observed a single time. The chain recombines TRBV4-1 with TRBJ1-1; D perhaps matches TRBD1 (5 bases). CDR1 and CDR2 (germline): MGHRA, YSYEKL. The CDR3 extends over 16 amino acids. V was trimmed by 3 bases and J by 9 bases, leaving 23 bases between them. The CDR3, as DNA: TGCGCCAGCAGCCAGGATCAGGGTTGGGGCTTTAAGAAAGCTTTCTTT. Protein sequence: CASSQDQGWGFKKAFF.

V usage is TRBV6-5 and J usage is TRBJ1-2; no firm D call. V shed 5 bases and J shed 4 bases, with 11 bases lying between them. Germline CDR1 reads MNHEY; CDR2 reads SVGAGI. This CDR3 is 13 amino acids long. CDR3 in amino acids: CASSSHGIYGYTF. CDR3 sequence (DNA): TGTGCCAGCAGTAGTCATGGAATCTATGGCTACACCTTC.

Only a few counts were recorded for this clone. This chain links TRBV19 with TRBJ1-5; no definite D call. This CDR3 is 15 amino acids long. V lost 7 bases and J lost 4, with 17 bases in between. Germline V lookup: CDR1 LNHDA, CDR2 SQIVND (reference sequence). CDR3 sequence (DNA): TGTGCCAGTAATCAGCAGGCGACTTGGAATCAGCCCCAGCATTTT. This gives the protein CASNQQATWNQPQHF.

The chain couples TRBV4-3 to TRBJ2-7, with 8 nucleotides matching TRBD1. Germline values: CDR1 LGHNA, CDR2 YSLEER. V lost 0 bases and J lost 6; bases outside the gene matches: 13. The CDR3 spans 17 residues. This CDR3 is CASSQEISWEQGVEQYF. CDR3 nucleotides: TGCGCCAGCAGCCAAGAGATAAGTTGGGAACAGGGGGTCGAGCAGTACTTC.

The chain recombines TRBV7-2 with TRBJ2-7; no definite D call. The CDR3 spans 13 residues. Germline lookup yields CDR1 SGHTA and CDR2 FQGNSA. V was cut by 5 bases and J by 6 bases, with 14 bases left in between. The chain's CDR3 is CASSEVVLSEQYF. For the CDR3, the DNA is TGTGCCAGCAGCGAGGTAGTACTCAGCGAGCAGTACTTC.

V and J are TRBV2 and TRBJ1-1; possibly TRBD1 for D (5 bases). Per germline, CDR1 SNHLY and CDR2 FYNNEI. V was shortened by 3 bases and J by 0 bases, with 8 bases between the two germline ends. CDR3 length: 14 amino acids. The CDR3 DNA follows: TGTGCCAGCAGTGATGGGGCCATGAACACTGAAGCTTTCTTT. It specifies CASSDGAMNTEAFF. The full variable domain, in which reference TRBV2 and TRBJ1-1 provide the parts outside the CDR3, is EPEVTQTPSHQVTQMGQEVILRCVPISNHLYFYWYRQILGQKVEFLVSFYNNEISEKSEIFDDQFSVERPDGSNFTLKIRSTKLEDSAMYFCASSDGAMNTEAFFGQGTRLTVV.

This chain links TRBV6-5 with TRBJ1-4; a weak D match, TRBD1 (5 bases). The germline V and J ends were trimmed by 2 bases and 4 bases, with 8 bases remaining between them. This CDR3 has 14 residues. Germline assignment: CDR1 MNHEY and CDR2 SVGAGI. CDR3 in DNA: TGTGCCAGCAGTTACGGGACGGTTAATGAAAAACTGTTTTTT. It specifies CASSYGTVNEKLFF.

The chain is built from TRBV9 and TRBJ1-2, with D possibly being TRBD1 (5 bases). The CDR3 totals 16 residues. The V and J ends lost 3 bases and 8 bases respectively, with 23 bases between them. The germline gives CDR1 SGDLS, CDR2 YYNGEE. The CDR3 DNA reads TGTGCCAGCAGCGCCGCCAACCGGGACCCCATCGGAGGCTACACCTTC. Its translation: CASSAANRDPIGGYTF.

As DNA, the CDR3 is TGTGCCACCAGCTGGGACAGGGGGCGCGGTAGCGAGCAGTACTTC. The encoded protein is CATSWDRGRGSEQYF. The chain is built from TRBV15 and TRBJ2-7; 12 bases are a match to TRBD1. J lost 6 bases, V lost 5 bases, and 8 bases had no gene match. The CDR3 contains 15 residues. The V gene's germline CDR1 is LNHNV and CDR2 YYDKDF (reference sequence).

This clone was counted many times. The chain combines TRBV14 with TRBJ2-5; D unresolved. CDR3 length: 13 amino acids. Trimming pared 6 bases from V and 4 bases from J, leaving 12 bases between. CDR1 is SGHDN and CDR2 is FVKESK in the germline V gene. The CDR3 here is CASSHESRETQYF. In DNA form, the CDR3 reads TGTGCCAGCAGTCATGAAAGTAGAGAGACCCAGTACTTC.

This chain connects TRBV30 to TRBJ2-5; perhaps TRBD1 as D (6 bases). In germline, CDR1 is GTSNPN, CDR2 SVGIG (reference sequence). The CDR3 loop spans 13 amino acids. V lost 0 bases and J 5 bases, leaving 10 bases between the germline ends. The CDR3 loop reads CAWSVRQGETQYF. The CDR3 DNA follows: TGTGCCTGGAGTGTACGGCAGGGGGAGACCCAGTACTTC.